This TCR beta chain was sequenced for a study of shared T cell receptors in the human thymus. J was trimmed by 2 bases and V by 5 bases; bases with no gene match: 8. Germline CDR1 and CDR2: LNHDA and SQIVND (reference sequence). The CDR3 contains 17 residues. Profiling relied on immunoSEQ multiplex PCR, and the TCRdb table lists in-frame clones only, not all of them. The repertoire includes about 380,000 clones, around 95% of them detected once, and approximately 0.018% sits in the top ten. The sequence was collected from a human donor. Material: thymocytes. The chain carries TRBV19 and TRBJ2-6; 8 nucleotides line up with TRBD1. CDR3 amino acids: CASSFDRGLPGANVLTF. CDR3 DNA: TGTGCCAGTAGTTTCGACAGGGGCCTGCCTGGGGCCAACGTCCTGACTTTC.